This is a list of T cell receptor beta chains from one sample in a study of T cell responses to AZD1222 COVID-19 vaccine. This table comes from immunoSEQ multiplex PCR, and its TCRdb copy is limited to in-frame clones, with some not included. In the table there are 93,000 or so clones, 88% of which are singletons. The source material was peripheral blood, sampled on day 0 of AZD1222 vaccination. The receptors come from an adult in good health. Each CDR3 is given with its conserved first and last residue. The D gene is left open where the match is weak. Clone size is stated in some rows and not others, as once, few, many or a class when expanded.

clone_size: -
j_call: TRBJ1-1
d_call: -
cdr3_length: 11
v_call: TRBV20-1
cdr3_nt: TGCAGTGCTAGCCCGAACACTGAAGCTTTCTTT
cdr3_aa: CSASPNTEAFF

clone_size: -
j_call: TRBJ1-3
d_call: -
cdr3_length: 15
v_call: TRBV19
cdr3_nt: TGTGCCAGTAGTGAAGGTTCCCACTCTGGAAACACCATATATTTT
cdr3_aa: CASSEGSHSGNTIYF

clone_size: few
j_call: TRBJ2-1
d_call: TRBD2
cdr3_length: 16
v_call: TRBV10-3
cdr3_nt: TGTGCCATCAGTGAGGTAGCGGGGGGCCGATACAATGAGCAGTTCTTC
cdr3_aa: CAISEVAGGRYNEQFF

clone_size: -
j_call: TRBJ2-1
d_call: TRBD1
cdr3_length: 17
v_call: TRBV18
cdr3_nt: TGTGCCAGCTCACCACCAACAGGTGTTAACCGGGACAGTCCTCAGTTCTTC
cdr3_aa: CASSPPTGVNRDSPQFF

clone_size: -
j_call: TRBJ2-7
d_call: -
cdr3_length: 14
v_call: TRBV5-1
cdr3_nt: TGCGCCAGCAGCTTGGTTGGGGTGGGGAGAGAGCAGTACTTC
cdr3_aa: CASSLVGVGREQYF

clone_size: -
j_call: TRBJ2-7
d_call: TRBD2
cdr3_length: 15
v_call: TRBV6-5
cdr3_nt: TGTGCCAGCAGTACCGGACTAGCGGGAGTTTACGAGCAGTACTTC
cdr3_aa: CASSTGLAGVYEQYF

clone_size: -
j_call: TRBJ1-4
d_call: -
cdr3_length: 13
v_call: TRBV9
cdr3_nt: TGTGCCAGCAGCGATTGGGGGGAGGAAAAACTGTTTTTT
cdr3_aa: CASSDWGEEKLFF

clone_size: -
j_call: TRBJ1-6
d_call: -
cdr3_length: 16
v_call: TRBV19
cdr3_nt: TGTGCCAGTAGTACGATGGGGGCAAGGGCGAGTTCACCCCTCCACTTT
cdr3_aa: CASSTMGARASSPLHF

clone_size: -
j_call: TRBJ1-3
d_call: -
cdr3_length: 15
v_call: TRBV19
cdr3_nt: TGTGCCAGTAGTATAGCAGCAACCCCTGGAAACACCATATATTTT
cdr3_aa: CASSIAATPGNTIYF

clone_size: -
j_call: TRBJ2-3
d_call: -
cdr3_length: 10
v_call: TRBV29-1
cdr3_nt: TGCAGCGTTGAGACAGCCTCGCAGTATTTT
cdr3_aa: CSVETASQYF

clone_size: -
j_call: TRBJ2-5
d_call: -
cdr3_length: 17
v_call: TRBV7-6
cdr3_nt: TGTGCCAGCAGCAGGGGGGTAGGGGGATTCGCCCCAGAGACCCAGTACTTC
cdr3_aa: CASSRGVGGFAPETQYF